This entry concerns a single TCR beta chain. Its antigen is currently not known. No much larger clone exists at a distance of one base, and base qualities are not known. A patient counted as having stable hyperthyroidism if there was no progression to ophthalmopathy within 18 months of follow-up. Hyperthyroidism patients were newly diagnosed, with disease duration under 2 months, and aged 18 to 65 years. Patients with other autoimmune diseases, uncontrolled infections, pregnancy or lactation were excluded from the study. Diagnosis was based on clinical symptoms, serum thyroxine, TRAb, thyroid ultrasound and orbital computed tomography. Using Ficoll-Paque density gradient centrifugation, PBMCs were isolated from less than 13 ml of fresh peripheral blood. Trizol reagent was used to extract the total RNA, and its quality was then checked on an Agilent 2100 Bioanalyzer. The data belong to a study of Graves' ophthalmopathy and Graves' hyperthyroidism (dated by TCRdb to between 2018 and 2020). A note on the overall study: Peripheral blood was collected at initial diagnosis, before any treatment. The study used signatures of the TCR beta repertoire to tell Graves' ophthalmopathy apart from Graves' hyperthyroidism and to predict which patients would progress to ophthalmopathy. To explore V-J signatures distinguishing ophthalmopathy from hyperthyroidism, a discovery set of roughly 98 patients (around 44 ophthalmopathy, 57 stable hyperthyroidism) was enrolled. For independent validation, a separate cohort was made up of roughly 19 hyperthyroidism patients plus 17 patients who later progressed from hyperthyroidism to ophthalmopathy. In total, over 130 blood samples were TCR-sequenced: approximately 42 ophthalmopathy, about 75 hyperthyroidism and roughly 17 hyperthyroidism-to-ophthalmopathy patients. The roughly 91 discovery patients were randomly split 7:3 into training and test sets. Once sampling was done, hyperthyroidism patients were given methimazole at a starting dose of 30 mg daily, while ophthalmopathy patients were given high-dose intravenous methylprednisolone. In five to seven hyperthyroidism patients, the T-cell repertoire of thyroid tissue was compared with the T-cell repertoire of blood. Results and caveats for the whole study, not just this receptor: In validation, the model predicted ophthalmopathy progression with 55% to 71% sensitivity and roughly 72% specificity; some 13 predicted patients were CT-confirmed with GO in a median of around 6 months. Most of the expanded thyroid clonotypes with a frequency above 0.001 were also detected in blood, and it was suggested that the thyroid immune response may be reflected by blood repertoires. Sample size was not statistically predetermined, and group allocation was not concealed from the investigators. Ophthalmopathy was separated from stable hyperthyroidism by the 13-signature model with around 88% sensitivity and around 81% specificity in cross-validation and with 80%/75% in the test set.

CDR1 LNHNV and CDR2 YYDKDF are derived from the germline V gene (reference sequence). The CDR3 holds 14 amino acids from the cysteine to the phenylalanine. CDR3 DNA is the only sequence kept; it has 42 bases, read in frame from the first base. V is reduced by 5 bases and J by 5 bases, leaving a spacing of 15 bases between them. For repertoire sequencing, the TCR beta CDR3 regions were amplified from RNA transcripts. HTBI primers and the Qiagen OneStep RT-PCR kit were used in a first-round RT-PCR, which was followed by a second-round multiplex PCR, size selection and purification. The libraries underwent paired-end sequencing with 100 bp reads on an Illumina HiSeq2000. The study's own analysis went as follows. SOAPnuke was used for read processing, and reads with adapters, uncalled bases, a mean Phred below 15, or no exact constant-primer or identifier match were discarded. High-quality paired reads were merged with COPE v1.2.5. Each unique nucleotide sequence was defined as a clonotype, and clonotypes were aligned to IMGT TRB V, D and J references with MiTCR v1.1. Only V-J combinations with frequency above 0.0001 were analysed, covering 99.2% of repertoires. A TCR clonal expansion and chaos score per V-J combination was defined as the ratio of F50 clonal expansion to chaos observed in the TCRdist matrix. Welch's t-statistics and random forest were used to narrow the features down to more than 10 V-J combinations, which were then fed into a naive Bayes classifier. The Morisita-Horn index was used to measure how similar the thyroid and blood repertoires were. Starting from the raw public reads, TCRdb applied fastp trimming at Q25, assembled clones with MiXCR and retained in-frame beta chains. Rows are unified per CDR3 protein, each entry keeping the most common DNA and genes. Here the V and J calls rest on TCRdb's processing, not on the authors' analysis. This sample holds about 620,000 distinct CDR3 sequences; 20% to 25% were observed only once. Of the sample, more than 5.5% is held by the ten largest clones.

Recombination linked TRBV15 to TRBJ1-2; TRBD1 is a weak D gene call, 6 bases matching. Input material: peripheral blood. The TCR originated in a woman aged 18-30 years with stable Graves' hyperthyroidism. Some clones in this sample may be carry-over from other donors' samples. Donor details come from another sample of the same person, matched by shared clones. The CDR3 here reads CATSVPGHIYGYTF. The DNA sequence reads TGTGCCACCAGCGTCCCGGGACACATATATGGCTACACCTTC.